This record concerns one TCR beta chain sequence. In the source study's methods: Amplification with reference gene primers provided the estimates of nucleated cell counts. Generated by immunoSEQ multiplex PCR, the TCRdb table keeps only in-frame clones and is missing some. V, J and clone size were drawn from that table, and D and trimming were deduced from the DNA. The sample lists 150,000 or so clones; approximately 89% were seen once. This record belongs to a study of blood T cell repertoires in COVID-19. Background on the study: Whether acute or convalescent, the COVID-19 samples came from the United States, Italy and Spain. PBMCs, B-cell-depleted T cells, or T cells were the source of the cDNA or gDNA that made up the material.

Sequencing was performed on peripheral blood. The receptor was isolated from a man over 45 with acute or convalescent COVID-19.

CDR3 bases: TGCAGTGCTAGTGGCGGCAGGGGGAACACTGAAGCTTTCTTT. Amino acid sequence: CSASGGRGNTEAFF. The chain joins TRBV20-1 to TRBJ1-1; D possibly corresponds to TRBD1 (6 bases). This CDR3 is built from 14 residues. Germline V gives CDR1 DFQATT, CDR2 SNEGSKA (reference sequence). Trimming pared 3 bases from V and 1 base from J, leaving 12 bases between.